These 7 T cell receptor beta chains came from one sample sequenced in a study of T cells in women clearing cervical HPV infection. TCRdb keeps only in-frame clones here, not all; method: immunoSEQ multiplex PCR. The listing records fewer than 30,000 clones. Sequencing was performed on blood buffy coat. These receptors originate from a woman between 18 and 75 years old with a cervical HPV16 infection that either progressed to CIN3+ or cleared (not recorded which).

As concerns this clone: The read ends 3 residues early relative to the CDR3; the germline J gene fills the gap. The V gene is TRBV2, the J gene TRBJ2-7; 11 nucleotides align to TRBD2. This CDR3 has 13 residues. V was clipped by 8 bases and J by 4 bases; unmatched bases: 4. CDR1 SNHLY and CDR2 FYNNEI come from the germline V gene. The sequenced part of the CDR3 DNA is TGTGCCAGCTCGACTAGCGGGAATTACGAG. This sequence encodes CASSTSGNYE. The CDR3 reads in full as CASSTSGNYEQYF.

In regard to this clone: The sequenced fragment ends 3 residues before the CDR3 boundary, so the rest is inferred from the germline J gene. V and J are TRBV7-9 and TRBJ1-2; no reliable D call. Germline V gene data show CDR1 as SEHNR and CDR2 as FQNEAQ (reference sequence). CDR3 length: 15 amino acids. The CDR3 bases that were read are TGTGCCAGCAGCCTAGGACTAGCGGGCTTAAATGAC. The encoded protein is CASSLGLAGLND. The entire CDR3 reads CASSLGLAGLNDYTF.

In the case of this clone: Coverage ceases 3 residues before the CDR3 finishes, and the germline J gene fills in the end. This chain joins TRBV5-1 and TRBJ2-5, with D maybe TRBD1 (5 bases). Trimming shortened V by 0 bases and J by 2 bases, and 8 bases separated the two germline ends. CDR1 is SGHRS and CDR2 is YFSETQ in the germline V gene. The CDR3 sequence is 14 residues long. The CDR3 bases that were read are TGCGCCAGCAGCTTGGGGGCAGGGCAAGAGACC. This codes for CASSLGAGQET. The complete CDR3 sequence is CASSLGAGQETQYF.

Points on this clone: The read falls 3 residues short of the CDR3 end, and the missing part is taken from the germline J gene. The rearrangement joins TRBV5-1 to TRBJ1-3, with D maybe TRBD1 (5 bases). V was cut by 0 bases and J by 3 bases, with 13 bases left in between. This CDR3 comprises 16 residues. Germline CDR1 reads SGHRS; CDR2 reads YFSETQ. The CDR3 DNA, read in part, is TGCGCCAGCAGCTTGGATCCAGGGTCAGGTGGAAACACC. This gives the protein CASSLDPGSGGNT. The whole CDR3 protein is CASSLDPGSGGNTIYF.

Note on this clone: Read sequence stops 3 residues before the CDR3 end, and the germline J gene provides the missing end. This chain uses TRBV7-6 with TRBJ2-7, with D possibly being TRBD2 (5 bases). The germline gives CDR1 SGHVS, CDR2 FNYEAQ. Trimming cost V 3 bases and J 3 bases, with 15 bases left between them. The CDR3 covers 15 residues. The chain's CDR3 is CASSLTDGERYEQYF. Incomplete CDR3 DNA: TGTGCCAGCAGCTTGACTGACGGGGAACGCTACGAG. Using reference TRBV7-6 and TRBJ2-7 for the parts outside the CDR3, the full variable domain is GAGVSQSPRYKVTKRGQDVALRCDPISGHVSLYWYRQALGQGPEFLTYFNYEAQQDKSGLPNDRFSAERPEGSISTLTIQRTEQRDSAMYRCASSLTDGERYEQYFGPGTRLTVT.

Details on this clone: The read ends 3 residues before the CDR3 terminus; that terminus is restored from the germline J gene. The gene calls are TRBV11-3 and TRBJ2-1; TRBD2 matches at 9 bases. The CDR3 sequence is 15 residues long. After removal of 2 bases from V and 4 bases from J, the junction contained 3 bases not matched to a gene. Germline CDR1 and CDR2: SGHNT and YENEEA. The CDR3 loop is CASSLLAGRYNEQFF. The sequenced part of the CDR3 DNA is TGTGCCAGCAGCTTACTAGCGGGAAGATACAATGAG.

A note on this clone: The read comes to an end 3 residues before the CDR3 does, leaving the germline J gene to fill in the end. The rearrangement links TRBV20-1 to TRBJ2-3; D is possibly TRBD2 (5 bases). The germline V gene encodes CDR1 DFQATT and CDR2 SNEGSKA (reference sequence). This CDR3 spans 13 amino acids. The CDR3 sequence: CSARYGVGQPQYF. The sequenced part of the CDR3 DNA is TGCAGTGCTAGGTACGGGGTGGGCCAGCCG.